This passage covers 9 T cell receptor beta chains from one sample sequenced in a study of shared clonotypes between healthy human individuals. Data came from immunoSEQ multiplex PCR; TCRdb stores just in-frame clones and leaves some out. The sample records a few hundred thousand clones, roughly 80% being singletons. Sequencing used PBMCs. The receptors were sampled from a woman aged 40 to 55 in good health. Some clones in this sample may be carry-over from other donors' samples.

The chain recombines TRBV7-3 with TRBJ1-2; a weak D match, TRBD1 (5 bases). CDR3 length: 11 amino acids. CDR1 SGHTA and CDR2 FQGTGA come from the germline V gene. V was clipped by 8 bases and J by 4 bases, with 8 bases between them. This CDR3 is CASGGVYGYTF. The CDR3 nucleotides are TGTGCCAGCGGGGGAGTCTATGGCTACACCTTC.

The rearrangement uses TRBV18 and TRBJ1-2; D is ambiguous. CDR3 length equals 15 residues. CDR1 is KGHSH and CDR2 is LQKENI in the germline V gene. Trimming stripped 0 bases from V and 3 bases from J, with 11 bases between. CDR3 nucleotide sequence: TGTGCCAGCTCACCACCTGGGAACTGGGACTATGGCTACACCTTC. The encoded protein is CASSPPGNWDYGYTF.

The chain recombines TRBV28 with TRBJ2-7; TRBD1 aligns across 7 bases. The CDR3 is made up of 13 amino acids. V lost 3 bases to trimming and J lost 6 bases; unmatched junction nucleotides: 5. Germline-derived CDR1 and CDR2 are MDHEN and SYDVKM. The CDR3 reads CASSFDRDSEQYF. CDR3 DNA: TGTGCCAGCAGTTTTGACAGGGATTCCGAGCAGTACTTC.

This clone was picked up a small number of times. The chain's CDR3 is CASSGTGRSDEKLFF. The CDR3 nucleotides read TGTGCCAGCAGCGGGACAGGGCGGAGTGATGAAAAACTGTTTTTT. The chain is built from TRBV7-9 and TRBJ1-4, with 9 bases lining up with TRBD1. V lost 5 bases to trimming and J lost 6 bases; unmatched junction nucleotides: 7. The CDR3 extends over 15 amino acids. Germline V gene sequence: CDR1 SEHNR, CDR2 FQNEAQ (reference sequence).

Turning to this clone: A far larger clone is one base from this, pointing to a likely read error. This CDR3 is also generated by other DNA sequences in the sample. Written as DNA, the CDR3 is TGTGCCAGTACCCGGACCCAAGAGACCCAGTACTTC. It is translated as CASTRTQETQYF. V usage is TRBV28 and J usage is TRBJ2-5; D is uncertain. The CDR3 loop spans 12 amino acids. Trimming took off 9 bases at V and 1 base at J, with 9 bases between the two ends. Germline CDR1 and CDR2: MDHEN and SYDVKM.

The chain recombines TRBV7-9 with TRBJ2-3, with a possible D match to TRBD2 (6 bases). Trimming took off 5 bases at V and 3 bases at J, with 15 bases between the two ends. CDR3 size: 15 residues. CDR1 is SEHNR, CDR2 FQNEAQ, per germline (reference sequence). CDR3 sequence: CASSPKSGGTDTQYF. CDR3 nucleotides: TGTGCCAGCAGCCCTAAGTCCGGGGGAACAGATACGCAGTATTTT.

This clone was counted once. This may stem from a read error, because a much larger clone lies one nucleotide away. The V and J genes are TRBV6-6 and TRBJ1-3; the D gene is possibly TRBD1 (5 bases). This CDR3 region has 15 residues. CDR1 is MNHNY and CDR2 is SVGAGI in the germline V gene (reference sequence). V dropped 6 bases and J dropped 0 bases, with 12 bases sitting between them. CDR3 amino acids: CASSQDTRSGNTIYF. In nucleotides, the CDR3 is TGTGCCAGCAGCCAGGACACCCGCTCTGGAAACACCATATATTTT.

This sequence joins TRBV5-4 and TRBJ2-3; 13 bases line up with TRBD2. CDR3 size: 15 residues. The trim removed 4 bases at V and 3 bases at J, leaving 2 bases unmatched. Germline V gene sequence: CDR1 SGHNT, CDR2 YYREEE (reference sequence). Here the CDR3 reads CASSEGLAGTDTQYF. The DNA of the CDR3 is TGTGCCAGCAGCGAGGGACTAGCGGGAACAGATACGCAGTATTTT.

In its sample, this clone was seen a few times. This chain joins TRBV6-5 and TRBJ1-1; D gene uncertain. Germline CDR1 is MNHEY and CDR2 is SVGAGI. The CDR3 totals 13 residues. The ends were cut back, 5 bases at V and 1 base at J, with 8 bases in the middle. As DNA, the CDR3 is TGTGCCAGCAGTCAATACAGGAACACTGAAGCTTTCTTT. Its translation: CASSQYRNTEAFF.